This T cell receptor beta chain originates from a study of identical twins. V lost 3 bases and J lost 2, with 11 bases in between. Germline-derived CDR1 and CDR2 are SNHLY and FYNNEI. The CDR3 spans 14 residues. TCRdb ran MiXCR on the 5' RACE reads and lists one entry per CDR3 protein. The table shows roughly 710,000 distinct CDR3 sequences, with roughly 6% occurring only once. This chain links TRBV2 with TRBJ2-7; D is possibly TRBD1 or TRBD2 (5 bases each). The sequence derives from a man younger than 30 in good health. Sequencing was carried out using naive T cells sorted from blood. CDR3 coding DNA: TGTGCCAGCAGTGATCGGGGCCCAGCCTACGAGCAGTACTTC. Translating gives CASSDRGPAYEQYF.